The 10 T cell receptor beta chains in this list originate from one sample, sequenced in a study of cytomegalovirus exposure and HLA in healthy donors (TCRdb year 2017). To prepare the library, the immunoSEQ multiplex PCR assay was applied. For the multiplex PCR, a mixture combining 60 forward primers for TCR Vbeta segments and 13 reverse primers for TCR Jbeta segments was used. The immuneACCESS repertoire file appears here via TCRdb, limited to in-frame rearrangements. These files lack a portion of the clones; in checked studies, under half of the deficit traces to unresolved V genes, and the cause of the others is not known. This sample comprises 100,000 to 120,000 clones, around 78% of them detected only once. The leading ten clones occupy roughly 1.3% of the sample. The sequenced material came from PBMCs. Receptors were obtained from a woman in her 30s in good health and CMV-seronegative.

The chain employs TRBV28 and TRBJ2-5, with a possible D match to TRBD1 (5 bases). Germline values: CDR1 MDHEN, CDR2 SYDVKM. V lost 8 bases, J lost 9 bases, and 13 bases lay in between. The CDR3 extends over 11 amino acids. The CDR3 sequence is CASARPRAQYF. The CDR3 DNA follows: TGTGCCAGCGCCCGGCCCAGGGCCCAGTACTTC.

This clone was counted only a few times. The chain has TRBV28 and TRBJ1-4, with D possibly TRBD1 on 6 matching bases. V dropped 4 bases and J dropped 7 bases, with 16 bases sitting between them. The CDR3 has 15 residues. Germline loops: CDR1 MDHEN, CDR2 SYDVKM. DNA for the CDR3: TGTGCCAGCAGTTCCTCAGGGGCCGCAGGTGAAAAACTGTTTTTT. Translating gives CASSSSGAAGEKLFF.

The rearrangement links TRBV9 to TRBJ1-2; D uncertain. The CDR3 loop spans 14 amino acids. Germline V gene data show CDR1 as SGDLS and CDR2 as YYNGEE. Trimming stripped 3 bases from V and 2 bases from J, with 11 bases between. This chain's CDR3 is CASSGGYGNYGYTF. As DNA, the CDR3 is TGTGCCAGCAGCGGAGGTTACGGAAACTATGGCTACACCTTC.

The genes are TRBV10-3 and TRBJ2-3, with 13 nucleotides matching TRBD2. The CDR3 is made up of 15 amino acids. Trimming removed 5 bases from V and 3 bases from J; junction bases left unmatched: 2. The germline CDR1 and CDR2 sequences are ENHRY and SYGVKD. CDR3 sequence (DNA): TGTGCCATCAGTTGGACTAGCGGGGGTACAGATACGCAGTATTTT. Amino acid sequence: CAISWTSGGTDTQYF.

The CDR3 protein is CASRDFLGDQETQYF. In nucleotides, the CDR3 is TGTGCCAGCAGAGATTTTTTAGGGGACCAAGAGACCCAGTACTTC. The V gene is TRBV6-5, the J gene TRBJ2-5, with a possible D match to TRBD1 (5 bases). This CDR3 region has 15 residues. The V gene's germline CDR1 is MNHEY and CDR2 SVGAGI. V was cut by 6 bases and J by 0 bases, with 14 bases left in between.

The J gene is TRBJ1-2, the V gene TRBV6-6; 8 bases align to TRBD1. The V segment lost 4 bases and the J segment 6 bases; nucleotides outside the gene matches: 1. The germline V gene encodes CDR1 MNHNY and CDR2 SVGAGI (reference sequence). The CDR3 is made up of 12 amino acids. The CDR3 protein is CASSSGGDGYTF. CDR3 sequence (DNA): TGTGCCAGCAGTTCAGGGGGCGATGGCTACACCTTC.

This clone was detected a few times. This chain joins TRBV7-9 and TRBJ2-5; 8 bases fit TRBD1. V trimming: 5 bases; J trimming: 2 bases; junction bases outside the gene matches: 10. The V gene's germline CDR1 is SEHNR and CDR2 FQNEAQ (reference sequence). The CDR3 spans 16 residues. In DNA, the CDR3 is TGTGCCAGCAGCCCCTCGGGACAGGTTCAACAAGAGACCCAGTACTTC. It translates to CASSPSGQVQQETQYF. The variable domain in full, with the rest retrieved from reference TRBV7-9 and TRBJ2-5, is DTGVSQNPRHKITKRGQNVTFRCDPISEHNRLYWYRQTLGQGPEFLTYFQNEAQLEKSRLLSDRFSAERPKGSFSTLEIQRTEQGDSAMYLCASSPSGQVQQETQYFGPGTRLLVL.

The V and J genes are TRBV9 and TRBJ2-5; D is possibly TRBD2 (6 bases). The germline V and J ends were trimmed by 0 bases and 2 bases, with 11 bases remaining between them. Germline V gene lookup returns CDR1 SGDLS and CDR2 YYNGEE. The CDR3 consists of 15 residues. The CDR3 is CASSVVVGGQETQYF. As DNA, the CDR3 is TGTGCCAGCAGCGTAGTTGTCGGGGGACAAGAGACCCAGTACTTC. Based on the CDR3 plus reference TRBV9 and TRBJ2-5, the full variable domain is DSGVTQTPKHLITATGQRVTLRCSPRSGDLSVYWYQQSLDQGLQFLIQYYNGEERAKGNILERFSAQQFPDLHSELNLSSLELGDSALYFCASSVVVGGQETQYFGPGTRLLVL.

The chain joins TRBV18 to TRBJ2-3; D might be TRBD1 (5 bases). The V gene lost 3 bases and the J gene lost 2 bases, with 15 bases spanning the gap. The germline V gene encodes CDR1 KGHSH and CDR2 LQKENI. This CDR3 has 16 residues. As DNA, the CDR3 is TGTGCCAGCTCACCTGAATATTGGACATTCACAGATACGCAGTATTTT. As protein: CASSPEYWTFTDTQYF.

This clone has more than one count but fewer than ten. V and J are TRBV19 and TRBJ2-7; TRBD1 might be the D (6 bases). Germline values: CDR1 LNHDA, CDR2 SQIVND (reference sequence). V was trimmed by 5 bases and J by 5 bases, leaving 13 bases between them. The CDR3 length is 13 residues. Here the CDR3 reads CASSATGSHEQYF. The CDR3 coding sequence is TGTGCCAGTAGTGCCACAGGGTCGCACGAGCAGTACTTC.